This passage covers 19 T cell receptor beta chains from one sample sequenced in a study of OX40 agonist ivuxolimab in advanced cancers. The assay was immunoSEQ multiplex PCR, and TCRdb's table has in-frame clones only and misses some. The sample has roughly 110,000 clones, approximately 90% seen once. Sequenced material: CD4+ or CD8+ T cells sorted from blood, taken in a trial of the OX40 agonist ivuxolimab. These receptors were taken from an adult with an advanced solid tumor such as melanoma, head and neck, liver or kidney cancer.

The CDR3 spells CASRGADTQYF. CDR3 nucleotide sequence: TGTGCCAGCAGGGGGGCAGATACGCAGTATTTT. The rearrangement uses TRBV6-4 and TRBJ2-3; D may match TRBD1 or TRBD2 (5 bases each). Germline V gives CDR1 MRHNA, CDR2 SNTAGT. V shed 6 bases and J shed 4 bases, with 5 bases lying between them. This CDR3 is built from 11 residues.

This chain uses TRBV15 with TRBJ1-1; 8 bases fit TRBD1. V gave up 0 bases and J gave up 11 bases; unmatched junction bases: 5. Germline lookup yields CDR1 LNHNV and CDR2 YYDKDF (reference sequence). The CDR3 loop spans 13 amino acids. The DNA for the CDR3 is TGTGCCACCAGCAGAGAGAGGACAGGGACGGCTTTCTTT. Protein sequence: CATSRERTGTAFF.

The CDR3: CASSSREKLFF. In nucleotides, the CDR3 is TGTGCCAGTAGTTCACGGGAAAAACTGTTTTTT. This chain connects TRBV19 to TRBJ1-4; D uncertain. The CDR3 has 11 amino acids. Germline V CDR1 and CDR2: LNHDA, SQIVND (reference sequence). V was pared by 5 bases and J by 8 bases, with 6 bases between.

Only one count was recorded for this clone. This chain links TRBV28 with TRBJ2-1, with 10 bases fitting TRBD1. The V and J ends lost 2 bases and 4 bases, in that order; junction bases with no gene match: 2. Germline CDR1 and CDR2: MDHEN and SYDVKM. The CDR3 is 15 residues long. The CDR3 spells CASSLRGQGYNEQFF. The CDR3 nucleotides read TGTGCCAGCAGTTTAAGGGGACAGGGGTACAATGAGCAGTTCTTC.

The genes are TRBV7-2 and TRBJ1-4; D ambiguous. The CDR3 has 14 residues. The V end was cut by 5 bases, the J end by 10 bases, with 17 bases between. CDR1 and CDR2 from the germline V gene are SGHTA and FQGNSA. The CDR3 DNA reads as TGTGCCAGCAGCCCCGTTGTGGCGGAAGGAAAACTGTTTTTT. Its protein is CASSPVVAEGKLFF.

In its sample, this clone was seen a few times. V gene TRBV5-5 combines with J gene TRBJ1-1, with D maybe TRBD1 (5 bases). This CDR3 region has 14 residues. The V end was cut by 3 bases, the J end by 0 bases, with 9 bases between. CDR1 is SGHKS and CDR2 is YYEKEE in the germline V gene (reference sequence). Written as DNA, the CDR3 is TGTGCCAGCAGCTCGACAGTTATGAACACTGAAGCTTTCTTT. Amino acids: CASSSTVMNTEAFF. Variable domain in full (rest from reference TRBV5-5 and TRBJ1-1): DAGVTQSPTHLIKTRGQQVTLRCSPISGHKSVSWYQQVLGQGPQFIFQYYEKEERGRGNFPDRFSARQFPNYSSELNVNALLLGDSALYLCASSSTVMNTEAFFGQGTRLTVV.

The chain combines TRBV7-9 with TRBJ1-4, with 9 bases lining up with TRBD1. In germline, CDR1 is SEHNR, CDR2 FQNEAQ (reference sequence). This CDR3 spans 15 amino acids. V lost 3 bases to trimming and J lost 8 bases; unmatched junction nucleotides: 7. The CDR3 reads CASSFTGTGNEKLFF. CDR3 sequence (DNA): TGTGCCAGCAGCTTTACCGGGACAGGGAACGAAAAACTGTTTTTT.

The J gene is TRBJ2-7, the V gene TRBV30; the D is unclear. V was clipped by 4 bases and J by 6 bases, with 10 bases between them. The germline CDR1 and CDR2 sequences are GTSNPN and SVGIG (reference sequence). This CDR3 comprises 11 residues. CDR3 in amino acids: CAWIRGSEQYF. As DNA, the CDR3 is TGTGCCTGGATCAGAGGCTCCGAGCAGTACTTC.

The V and J genes are TRBV7-2 and TRBJ2-3, with a tentative D call TRBD2 (6 bases). The germline CDR1 and CDR2 sequences are SGHTA and FQGNSA. The CDR3 is 13 amino acids. V dropped 4 bases and J dropped 4 bases, with 9 bases sitting between them. This CDR3 reads CASSSLAPDTQYF. As DNA, the CDR3 is TGTGCCAGCAGCTCACTAGCTCCAGATACGCAGTATTTT. The entire variable domain, with the rest obtained from reference TRBV7-2 and TRBJ2-3, is as follows: GAGVSQSPSNKVTEKGKDVELRCDPISGHTALYWYRQSLGQGLEFLIYFQGNSAPDKSGLPSDRFSAERTGGSVSTLTIQRTQQEDSAVYLCASSSLAPDTQYFGPGTRLTVL.

The chain links TRBV5-6 to TRBJ2-7; a possible D gene is TRBD1 (5 bases). Germline CDR1 SGHDT, CDR2 YYEEEE. The V end was cut by 0 bases, the J end by 7 bases, with 11 bases between. The CDR3 length is 13 residues. CDR3 region: CASSLVGVGEQYF. The CDR3 DNA follows: TGTGCCAGCAGCTTGGTAGGGGTGGGGGAGCAGTACTTC.

The chain carries TRBV6-1 and TRBJ1-1, with D maybe TRBD1 (5 bases). This CDR3 comprises 15 residues. Germline V gives CDR1 MNHNS, CDR2 SASEGT. Trimming shortened V by 2 bases and J by 6 bases, and 16 bases separated the two germline ends. CDR3 in amino acids: CASSEMGGVSAEAFF. DNA for the CDR3: TGTGCCAGCAGTGAAATGGGGGGGGTATCGGCTGAAGCTTTCTTT.

Only a few counts were recorded for this clone. This chain joins TRBV19 and TRBJ1-5, with TRBD1 matching over 7 bases. V shed 3 bases, J shed 3 bases, and the junction held 5 bases outside the gene matches. CDR3 length: 15 amino acids. The germline V gene has CDR1 LNHDA and CDR2 SQIVND (reference sequence). The CDR3 DNA reads TGTGCCAGTAGTATGGTCAGGGGGTTCAATCAGCCCCAGCATTTT. It specifies CASSMVRGFNQPQHF.

The chain employs TRBV7-2 and TRBJ2-1; a weak D match, TRBD1 (5 bases). V gave up 5 bases and J gave up 5 bases, with 10 bases separating them. This CDR3 is built from 13 residues. Germline V gene data show CDR1 as SGHTA and CDR2 as FQGNSA. This chain's CDR3 is CASSPRVNNEQFF. CDR3 sequence (DNA): TGTGCCAGCAGCCCCAGGGTAAACAATGAGCAGTTCTTC.

V usage is TRBV28 and J usage is TRBJ2-5, with 9 bases fitting TRBD2. V shed 2 bases, J shed 4 bases, and the junction held 2 bases outside the gene matches. The germline V gene encodes CDR1 MDHEN and CDR2 SYDVKM. This CDR3 has 14 residues. The CDR3 DNA reads as TGTGCCAGCAGTTTAAGCGGGGGGATAGAGACCCAGTACTTC. It is translated as CASSLSGGIETQYF.

The chain combines TRBV7-2 with TRBJ1-2; D gene ambiguous. Germline CDR1 is SGHTA and CDR2 is FQGNSA. V was cut by 1 base and J by 1 base, with 16 bases left in between. This CDR3 is 17 amino acids long. The CDR3, as DNA: TGTGCCAGCAGCTTAGACGGCGGAAGGACTGTTAACTATGGCTACACCTTC. It encodes CASSLDGGRTVNYGYTF.

A single count supports this clone. The chain uses TRBV29-1 and TRBJ2-7; 11 nucleotides match TRBD1. Per germline, CDR1 SQVTM and CDR2 ANQGSEA. The J segment lost 3 bases and the V segment lost 4 bases, leaving 8 bases of the junction unmatched. The CDR3 sequence is 15 residues long. The CDR3 is CSVGTGGSRVYEQYF. Here the CDR3 DNA reads TGCAGCGTTGGGACAGGGGGCTCTCGAGTCTACGAGCAGTACTTC.

The rearrangement uses TRBV9 and TRBJ2-7; 7 bases match TRBD1. Germline V gene sequence: CDR1 SGDLS, CDR2 YYNGEE. This CDR3 has 14 residues. V lost 0 bases to trimming and J lost 5 bases; unmatched junction nucleotides: 5. The CDR3 coding sequence is TGTGCCAGCAGCGTAGGACAGGGTGCCAACGAGCAGTACTTC. Its protein is CASSVGQGANEQYF.

V gene TRBV7-2 combines with J gene TRBJ2-5; no clear D gene. This CDR3 region has 14 residues. CDR1 and CDR2 (germline): SGHTA, FQGNSA. V was trimmed by 1 base and J by 5 bases, leaving 11 bases between them. The CDR3 DNA is TGTGCCAGCAGCTTAGACGCCCTCCGGGAGACCCAGTACTTC. Amino acids: CASSLDALRETQYF. Using reference TRBV7-2 and TRBJ2-5 for the parts outside the CDR3, the full variable domain is GAGVSQSPSNKVTEKGKDVELRCDPISGHTALYWYRQSLGQGLEFLIYFQGNSAPDKSGLPSDRFSAERTGGSVSTLTIQRTQQEDSAVYLCASSLDALRETQYFGPGTRLLVL.

The CDR3 DNA sequence: TGTGCCAGCAGACGTACAAGATACGAGCAGTACTTC. It encodes CASRRTRYEQYF. The genes are TRBV27 and TRBJ2-7; no reliable D call. CDR3 length: 12 amino acids. CDR1 and CDR2 from the germline V gene are MNHEY and SMNVEV (reference sequence). Trimming stripped 6 bases from V and 4 bases from J, with 10 bases between.